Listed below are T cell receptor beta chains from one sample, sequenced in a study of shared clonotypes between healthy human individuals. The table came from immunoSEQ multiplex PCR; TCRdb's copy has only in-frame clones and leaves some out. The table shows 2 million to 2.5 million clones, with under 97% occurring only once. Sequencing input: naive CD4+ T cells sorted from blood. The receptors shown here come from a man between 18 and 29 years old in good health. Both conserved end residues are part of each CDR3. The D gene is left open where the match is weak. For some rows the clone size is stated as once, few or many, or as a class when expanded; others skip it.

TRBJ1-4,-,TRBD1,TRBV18,TGTGCCAGCTCACCATCAGGGGGCATCGAAAAACTGTTTTTT,CASSPSGGIEKLFF
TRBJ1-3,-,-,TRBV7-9,TGTGCCAGCAGCTTCTCGGGCTCTGGAAACACCATATATTTT,CASSFSGSGNTIYF
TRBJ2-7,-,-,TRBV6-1,TGTGCCAGCAGTAGTGGACACCTCTACGAGCAGTACTTC,CASSSGHLYEQYF
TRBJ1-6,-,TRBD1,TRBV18,TGTGCCAGCTCACTTCCCGGGACAGGGAAAAATTCACCCCTCCACTTT,CASSLPGTGKNSPLHF
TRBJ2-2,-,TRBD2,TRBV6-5,TGTGCCAGCAGGCGGGGGTCAAACACCGGGGAGCTGTTTTTT,CASRRGSNTGELFF
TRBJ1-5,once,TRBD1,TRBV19,TGTGCCAGTAGTCAAGGACAGGGACTATTTCAGCCCCAGCATTTT,CASSQGQGLFQPQHF
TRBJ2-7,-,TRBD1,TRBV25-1,TGTGCCAGCACCCCCCCCGGGACAGGGTCCTACGAGCAGTACTTC,CASTPPGTGSYEQYF
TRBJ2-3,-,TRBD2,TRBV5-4,TGTGCCAGCAGCCCCCGGACTAAGCGGGAGGGCCAAGATACGCAGTATTTT,CASSPRTKREGQDTQYF
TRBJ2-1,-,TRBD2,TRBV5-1,TGCGCCAGCAGTCGAGTAGCGGGAACCTACAATGAGCAGTTCTTC,CASSRVAGTYNEQFF
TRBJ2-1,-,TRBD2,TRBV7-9,TGTGCCAGCAGCTTAAGCGGGGGTGTGGGTGAGCAGTTCTTC,CASSLSGGVGEQFF
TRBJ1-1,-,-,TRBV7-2,TGTGCCAGCAGCCCCCGATTGGGGAACACTGAAGCTTTCTTT,CASSPRLGNTEAFF
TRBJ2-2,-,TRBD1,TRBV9,TGTGCCAGCAGCGTAGCAGGGACAGTAGACACCGGGGAGCTGTTTTTT,CASSVAGTVDTGELFF
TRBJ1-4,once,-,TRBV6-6,TGTGCCAGCGAGGGGACGACTAATGAAAAACTGTTTTTT,CASEGTTNEKLFF
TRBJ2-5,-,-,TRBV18,TGTGCCAGCTCCCCCCCCGGGGAGACCCAGTACTTC,CASSPPGETQYF
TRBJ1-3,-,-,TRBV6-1,TGTGCCAGCACTAAATGGGACTCTACGGACACCATATATTTT,CASTKWDSTDTIYF
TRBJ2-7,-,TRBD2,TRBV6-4,TGTGCCAGCAGTGACTTACCGGGAGGAGAGCAGTACTTC,CASSDLPGGEQYF
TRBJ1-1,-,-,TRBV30,TGTGCCTGGAGTGGGCTGGGGACTGAAGCTTTCTTT,CAWSGLGTEAFF
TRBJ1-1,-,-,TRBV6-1,TGTGCCAGCGTAAAACAGGTCCAGAACACTGAAGCTTTCTTT,CASVKQVQNTEAFF
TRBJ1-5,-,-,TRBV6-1,TGTGCCAGCAGTGACCAGGGGATGGATCAGCCCCAGCATTTT,CASSDQGMDQPQHF
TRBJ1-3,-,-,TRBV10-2,TGCGCCAGCACTACGGGTCCCACCATATATTTT,CASTTGPTIYF
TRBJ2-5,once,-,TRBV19,TGTGCCAGTTCTGAGGGGGGGACTGACCAAGAGACCCAGTACTTC,CASSEGGTDQETQYF
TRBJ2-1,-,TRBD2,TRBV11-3,TGTGCCAGCAGCTTAGGACTAGCGGGACCCTACAATGAGCAGTTCTTC,CASSLGLAGPYNEQFF
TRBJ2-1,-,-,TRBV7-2,TGTGCCAGCAGCTTAAGGCTAGGTGAGCAGTTCTTC,CASSLRLGEQFF
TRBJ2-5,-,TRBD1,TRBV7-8,TGTGCCAGCAGCCGGGACAGGCGGGAGACCCAGTACTTC,CASSRDRRETQYF
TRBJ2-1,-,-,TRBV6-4,TGTGCCAGCAGTGACACCAACAGGGCTAATGAGCAGTTCTTC,CASSDTNRANEQFF
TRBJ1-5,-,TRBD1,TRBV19,TGTGCCAGCAGTTTGACAGGGGCCCAGCCCCAGCATTTT,CASSLTGAQPQHF
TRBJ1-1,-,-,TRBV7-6,TGTGCCAGCAGCTCCAACGCGGGGTTTGGGGCTTTCTTT,CASSSNAGFGAFF
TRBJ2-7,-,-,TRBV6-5,TGTGCCAGCAGTTCCCCCGGGGCCGAGCAGTACTTC,CASSSPGAEQYF
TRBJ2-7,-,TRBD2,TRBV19,TGTGCCAGTAGTGTCGGGACTAGCGGTATCACCTACGAGCAGTACTTC,CASSVGTSGITYEQYF
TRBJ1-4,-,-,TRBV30,TGTGCCTGGAACCGCCGGGGGGGGATAGGGATGGTGAATGAAAAACTGTTTTTT,CAWNRRGGIGMVNEKLFF
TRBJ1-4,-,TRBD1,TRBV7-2,TGTGCCAGCAGCTCCAGGGGGAAGGCAACTAATGAAAAACTGTTTTTT,CASSSRGKATNEKLFF
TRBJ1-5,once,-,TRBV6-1,TGTGCCAGCAGTGAGTCCAGGAGCAATCAGCCCCAGCATTTT,CASSESRSNQPQHF
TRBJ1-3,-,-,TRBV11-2,TGTGCCAGCACGCGGGACATTGGAAACACCATATATTTT,CASTRDIGNTIYF
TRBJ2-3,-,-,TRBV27,TGTGCCAGCAGTTTAGCACAGATCAGCACAGATACGCAGTATTTT,CASSLAQISTDTQYF
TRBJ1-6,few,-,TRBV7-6,TGTGCCAGCGGCACCCAACAGGGCTCACCCCTCCACTTT,CASGTQQGSPLHF
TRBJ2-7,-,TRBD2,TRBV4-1,TGCGCCAGCAGCCAAGATCCGGGGGGGAACTACGAGCAGTACTTC,CASSQDPGGNYEQYF
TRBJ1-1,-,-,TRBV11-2,TGTGCCAGCAGCCCCAGGGCGAACACTGAAGCTTTCTTT,CASSPRANTEAFF